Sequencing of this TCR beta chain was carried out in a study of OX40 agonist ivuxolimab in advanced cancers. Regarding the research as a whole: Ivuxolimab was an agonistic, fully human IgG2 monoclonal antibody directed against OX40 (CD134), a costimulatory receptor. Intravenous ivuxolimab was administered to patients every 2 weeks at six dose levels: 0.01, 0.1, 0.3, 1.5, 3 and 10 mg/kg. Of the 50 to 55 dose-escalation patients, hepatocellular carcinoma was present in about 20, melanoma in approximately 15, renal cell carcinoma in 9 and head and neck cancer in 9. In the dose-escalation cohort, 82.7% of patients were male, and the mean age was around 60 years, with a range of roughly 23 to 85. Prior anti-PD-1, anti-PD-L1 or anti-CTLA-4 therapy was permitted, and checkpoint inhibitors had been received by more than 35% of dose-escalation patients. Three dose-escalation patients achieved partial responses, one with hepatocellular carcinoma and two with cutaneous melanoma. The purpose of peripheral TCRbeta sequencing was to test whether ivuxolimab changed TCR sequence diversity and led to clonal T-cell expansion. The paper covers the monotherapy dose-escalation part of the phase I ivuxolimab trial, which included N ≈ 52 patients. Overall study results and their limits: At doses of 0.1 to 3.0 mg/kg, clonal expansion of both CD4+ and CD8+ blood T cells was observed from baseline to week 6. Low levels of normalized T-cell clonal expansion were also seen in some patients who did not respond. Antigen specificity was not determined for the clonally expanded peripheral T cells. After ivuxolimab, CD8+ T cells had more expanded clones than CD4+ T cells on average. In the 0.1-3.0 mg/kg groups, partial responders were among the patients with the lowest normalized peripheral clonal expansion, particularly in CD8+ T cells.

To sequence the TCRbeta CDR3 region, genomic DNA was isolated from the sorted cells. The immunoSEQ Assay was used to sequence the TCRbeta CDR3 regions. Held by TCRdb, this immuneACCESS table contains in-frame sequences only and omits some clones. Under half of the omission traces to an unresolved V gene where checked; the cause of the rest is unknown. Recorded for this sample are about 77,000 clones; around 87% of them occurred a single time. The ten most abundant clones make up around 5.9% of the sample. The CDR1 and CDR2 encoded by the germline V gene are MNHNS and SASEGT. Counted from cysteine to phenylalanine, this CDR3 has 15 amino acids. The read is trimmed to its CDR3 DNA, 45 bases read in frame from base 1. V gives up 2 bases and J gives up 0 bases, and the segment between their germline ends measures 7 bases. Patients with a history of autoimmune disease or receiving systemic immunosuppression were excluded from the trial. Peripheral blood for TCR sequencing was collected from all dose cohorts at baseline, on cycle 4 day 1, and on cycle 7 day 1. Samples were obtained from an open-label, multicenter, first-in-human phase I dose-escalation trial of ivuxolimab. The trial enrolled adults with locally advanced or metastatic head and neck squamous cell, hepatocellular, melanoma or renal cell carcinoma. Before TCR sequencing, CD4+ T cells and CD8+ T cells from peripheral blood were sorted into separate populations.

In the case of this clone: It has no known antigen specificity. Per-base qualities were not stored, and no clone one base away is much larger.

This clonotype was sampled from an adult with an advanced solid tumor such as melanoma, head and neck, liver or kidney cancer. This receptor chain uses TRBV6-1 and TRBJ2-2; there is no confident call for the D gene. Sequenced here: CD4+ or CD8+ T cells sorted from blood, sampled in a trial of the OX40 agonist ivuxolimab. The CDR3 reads CASSEFQANTGELFF. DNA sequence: TGTGCCAGCAGTGAATTCCAGGCGAACACCGGGGAGCTGTTTTTT.